Below are 30 T cell receptor beta chains sequenced from a single sample in a study of T-cell reconstitution after alpha-beta-depleted transplantation in children. Researchers prepared the TCRbeta library using unique molecular identifiers, the study reports. From the PCR reads, TCRdb called clonotypes with MiXCR, one entry per CDR3 protein. The sample carries about 340,000 distinct CDR3 sequences, more than 10% recorded once. Here the sequenced sample was PBMCs, taken from the stem cell graft. These receptors came from a human donor who donated a stem cell graft to a child with Fanconi anemia.

This clonotype was recorded once. The chain uses TRBV7-2 and TRBJ2-7, with D possibly being TRBD1 (7 bases). This CDR3 spans 15 amino acids. CDR1 is SGHTA and CDR2 is FQGNSA in the germline V gene. Trimming stripped 5 bases from V and 3 bases from J, with 17 bases between. The CDR3 DNA follows: TGTGCCAGCAGCCCCCAGGGGGGCCTTGACTACGAGCAGTACTTC. It encodes CASSPQGGLDYEQYF.

The rearrangement joins TRBV2 to TRBJ1-2, with unresolved D. Germline loops: CDR1 SNHLY, CDR2 FYNNEI. V was clipped by 8 bases and J by 6 bases, with 10 bases between them. This CDR3 has 11 residues. The CDR3 region is CASWTENGYTF. Written as DNA, the CDR3 is TGTGCCAGCTGGACTGAGAATGGCTACACCTTC.

The gene calls are TRBV7-6 and TRBJ2-5, with D tentatively TRBD2 (6 bases). The germline gives CDR1 SGHVS, CDR2 FNYEAQ. This CDR3 has 14 amino acids. Trimming took 6 bases from V and 3 from J, leaving 14 bases between them. In DNA form, the CDR3 reads TGTGCCAGCAGTAAACGAGCGGGTGAAGAGACCCAGTACTTC. It encodes CASSKRAGEETQYF.

The chain has TRBV20-1 and TRBJ2-1; perhaps TRBD2 as D (7 bases). Trimming cost V 0 bases and J 5 bases, with 14 bases left between them. This CDR3 spans 15 amino acids. Germline V gene data show CDR1 as DFQATT and CDR2 as SNEGSKA (reference sequence). DNA of the CDR3: TGCAGTGCTAGAGAGGGGGGGGGCCCCGACAATGAGCAGTTCTTC. Its translation is CSAREGGGPDNEQFF.

Many counts were recorded for this clonotype. The chain joins TRBV12-3 or TRBV12-4 to TRBJ1-5; 7 bases are shared with TRBD1. The ends lost 5 bases at V and 7 bases at J; junction bases unmatched: 11. The CDR3 length is 15 residues. This CDR3 reads CASSLAGQMRQPQHF. CDR3 coding DNA: TGTGCCAGCAGTCTTGCGGGACAGATGAGGCAGCCCCAGCATTTT.

V usage is TRBV5-8 and J usage is TRBJ1-2, with D unresolved. V was trimmed by 2 bases and J by 0 bases, leaving 5 bases between them. The CDR3 is made up of 13 amino acids. The germline V gene has CDR1 SGHTS and CDR2 YDEGEE. The CDR3 loop reads CASSFEPNYGYTF. The CDR3 coding sequence is TGTGCCAGCAGCTTCGAGCCTAACTATGGCTACACCTTC.

This clonotype was observed a handful of times. The chain combines TRBV11-2 with TRBJ2-7, with TRBD1 matching 10 bases. This CDR3 contains 15 residues. V lost 5 bases, J lost 3 bases, and 7 bases stayed unmatched. Germline V gene data show CDR1 as SGHAT and CDR2 as FQNNGV. CDR3 protein: CASSPGTGAFYEQYV. For the CDR3, the DNA is TGTGCCAGCAGCCCTGGGACAGGGGCATTCTACGAGCAGTACGTC.

There are many counts of this clonotype. CDR3 nucleotides: TGCGCCAGCAGCCAAGAAGAAAGAAGGGAGCTGTTTTTT. Translation gives CASSQEERRELFF. V is TRBV4-1 and J is TRBJ2-2; D remains unclear. V shed 0 bases and J shed 9 bases, with 8 bases lying between them. Germline lookup yields CDR1 MGHRA and CDR2 YSYEKL. This CDR3 region has 13 residues.

In its sample, this clonotype was seen a few times. V is TRBV3-1 and J is TRBJ2-1; D perhaps matches TRBD2 (6 bases). V shed 4 bases and J shed 8 bases, with 18 bases lying between them. Germline V CDR1 and CDR2: LGHDT, YNNKEL (reference sequence). CDR3 length equals 15 residues. CDR3 in DNA: TGTGCCAGCAGCCTTGGGACTCCCGGTGGGGATGAGCAGTTCTTC. As protein: CASSLGTPGGDEQFF.

The CDR3 loop reads CASSLAQSTGHNEAFF. Here the CDR3 DNA reads TGTGCCAGCAGCTTGGCCCAGAGCACAGGGCATAATGAAGCTTTCTTT. This chain joins TRBV5-6 and TRBJ1-1; the D gene is possibly TRBD1 (6 bases). The CDR3 has 16 residues. V lost 0 bases to trimming and J lost 7 bases, with 19 bases between them. CDR1 is SGHDT and CDR2 is YYEEEE in the germline V gene.

The chain joins TRBV11-2 to TRBJ2-7, with 10 bases fitting TRBD1. V lost 1 base and J lost 6; bases outside the gene matches: 0. The CDR3 runs to 13 residues. The germline CDR1 and CDR2 sequences are SGHAT and FQNNGV. This CDR3 is CASSLGTGGEQYV. CDR3 DNA: TGTGCCAGCAGCTTAGGGACAGGGGGCGAGCAGTACGTC.

The gene calls are TRBV5-5 and TRBJ2-2; perhaps TRBD2 as D (6 bases). Trimming stripped 1 base from V and 1 base from J, with 8 bases between. The CDR3 has 15 residues. The germline gives CDR1 SGHKS, CDR2 YYEKEE (reference sequence). CDR3 sequence reads: CASSLQGLNTGELFF. The CDR3 nucleotides are TGTGCCAGCAGCTTGCAGGGACTGAACACCGGGGAGCTGTTTTTT.

This chain connects TRBV5-1 to TRBJ2-3; tentatively, D is TRBD1 or TRBD2 (6 bases each). Germline CDR1 reads SGHRS; CDR2 reads YFSETQ. The CDR3 sequence is 17 residues long. V lost 3 bases and J lost 6, with 23 bases in between. The CDR3 DNA follows: TGCGCCAGCAGCTGGGCCACGGGGGCGAATCTCGCGGATACGCAGTATTTT. This codes for CASSWATGANLADTQYF.

This clonotype was seen a few times. The chain recombines TRBV18 with TRBJ1-6, with a tentative D call TRBD1 (5 bases). In germline, CDR1 is KGHSH, CDR2 LQKENI. This CDR3 comprises 14 residues. V dropped 2 bases and J dropped 7 bases, with 9 bases sitting between them. The CDR3 nucleotides are TGTGCCAGCTCACCAGCAGGGCGGAATTCACCCCTCCACTTT. Encoded protein: CASSPAGRNSPLHF. The full variable domain, in which reference TRBV18 and TRBJ1-6 provide the parts outside the CDR3, is NAGVMQNPRHLVRRRGQEARLRCSPMKGHSHVYWYRQLPEEGLKFMVYLQKENIIDESGMPKERFSAEFPKEGPSILRIQQVVRGDSAAYFCASSPAGRNSPLHFGNGTRLTVT.

The sample holds many counts of this clonotype. J is TRBJ1-2 and V is TRBV5-1; the match to TRBD1 covers 7 bases. Trimming cost V 7 bases and J 8 bases; bases outside gene matches: 11. Germline V lookup: CDR1 SGHRS, CDR2 YFSETQ. This CDR3 comprises 13 residues. This CDR3 reads CASGLEGGAGYTF. The CDR3 DNA reads as TGCGCCAGCGGCCTAGAAGGGGGCGCCGGCTACACCTTC.

The chain couples TRBV5-1 to TRBJ2-2, with D tentatively TRBD1 (8 bases). Per germline, CDR1 SGHRS and CDR2 YFSETQ. V was trimmed by 2 bases and J by 6 bases, leaving 17 bases between them. The CDR3 is 16 amino acids. Here the CDR3 reads CASSFQGAGVSGELFF. CDR3 in DNA: TGCGCCAGCAGCTTCCAGGGGGCGGGAGTCTCCGGGGAGCTGTTTTTT. Filled out from reference TRBV5-1 and TRBJ2-2, the complete variable domain reads KAGVTQTPRYLIKTRGQQVTLSCSPISGHRSVSWYQQTPGQGLQFLFEYFSETQRNKGNFPGRFSGRQFSNSRSEMNVSTLELGDSALYLCASSFQGAGVSGELFFGEGSRLTVL.

This chain links TRBV19 with TRBJ2-2; 10 bases are a match to TRBD1. With V trimmed by 8 bases and J by 0 bases, 6 bases remained unmatched. Per the germline V gene, CDR1 is LNHDA and CDR2 is SQIVND (reference sequence). This CDR3 is 16 amino acids long. CDR3 coding DNA: TGTGCCAGTCTCCCAGGGACAGGGGCGAACACCGGGGAGCTGTTTTTT. Residues: CASLPGTGANTGELFF.

This clonotype was counted many times. The CDR3 DNA follows: TGCGCCAGCCGACGGGAGGTGAGAAATACTGAAGCTTTCTTT. Amino acids: CASRREVRNTEAFF. The chain links TRBV5-1 to TRBJ1-1; no clear D gene. V lost 7 bases, J lost 5 bases, and 18 bases lay in between. The CDR3 loop spans 14 amino acids. Germline V gene data show CDR1 as SGHRS and CDR2 as YFSETQ.

This clonotype showed up just a few times. V and J are TRBV20-1 and TRBJ2-3, with unresolved D. This CDR3 comprises 14 residues. V shed 2 bases and J shed 1 base, with 10 bases lying between them. Germline-derived CDR1 and CDR2 are DFQATT and SNEGSKA (reference sequence). The CDR3 loop is CSARHPTGTDTQYF. For the CDR3, the DNA is TGCAGTGCTAGACATCCGACCGGCACAGATACGCAGTATTTT.

The chain has TRBV30 and TRBJ1-5; D is unclear. The CDR3 spans 13 residues. From germline, CDR1 is GTSNPN and CDR2 SVGIG (reference sequence). V was trimmed by 2 bases and J by 2 bases, leaving 7 bases between them. The CDR3 is CAWSTARNQPQHF. The CDR3 DNA reads TGTGCCTGGAGTACGGCGCGCAATCAGCCCCAGCATTTT.

This clonotype was counted between two and nine times. V usage is TRBV4-1 and J usage is TRBJ1-6; 9 bases align to TRBD1. The CDR3 is 16 amino acids. Germline CDR1 reads MGHRA; CDR2 reads YSYEKL. J gave up 6 bases and V 3 bases, and 6 bases lay outside the gene matches. The CDR3 coding sequence is TGCGCCAGCAGCCAGGCCTACAGGGGGCCTAATTCACCCCTCCACTTT. Translation: CASSQAYRGPNSPLHF.

This clonotype was seen repeatedly, ten times or more. This chain connects TRBV6-5 to TRBJ1-2; D is ambiguous. Per germline, CDR1 MNHEY and CDR2 SVGAGI. Trimming stripped 4 bases from V and 0 bases from J, with 21 bases between. The CDR3 runs 18 residues. The CDR3 sequence is CASSSLDSGKGSNYGYTF. The DNA for the CDR3 is TGTGCCAGCAGTTCCCTCGACTCAGGAAAGGGCTCTAACTATGGCTACACCTTC.

The genes are TRBV28 and TRBJ2-5, with D possibly TRBD2 on 6 matching bases. The germline CDR1 and CDR2 sequences are MDHEN and SYDVKM. Trimming cost V 5 bases and J 4 bases, with 14 bases left between them. The CDR3 spans 14 residues. CDR3 loop: CASSTPRGRETQYF. In DNA, the CDR3 is TGTGCCAGCAGTACCCCGCGGGGTCGAGAGACCCAGTACTTC.

This clonotype was observed a handful of times. DNA for the CDR3: TGTGCCAGCAGTTATTCAGGGGGCAGATATGGCTACACCTTC. Amino acids: CASSYSGGRYGYTF. V usage is TRBV6-5 and J usage is TRBJ1-2, with TRBD1 identical over 8 bases. The CDR3 has 14 amino acids. V lost 3 bases to trimming and J lost 5 bases; unmatched junction nucleotides: 5. Germline CDR1 MNHEY, CDR2 SVGAGI.

This clonotype occurred many times. The chain is built from TRBV7-6 and TRBJ2-2; 9 nucleotides match TRBD2. The CDR3 extends over 16 amino acids. V lost 3 bases to trimming and J lost 2 bases; unmatched junction nucleotides: 4. CDR1 is SGHVS and CDR2 is FNYEAQ in the germline V gene. The CDR3 loop is CASSFRTSVNTGELFF. In nucleotides, the CDR3 is TGTGCCAGCAGCTTCCGGACTAGCGTTAACACCGGGGAGCTGTTTTTT.

This clonotype has at least ten counts. The V call is TRBV11-2, the J call TRBJ1-1; D gene ambiguous. Per germline, CDR1 SGHAT and CDR2 FQNNGV. The germline V and J ends were trimmed by 0 bases and 6 bases, with 5 bases remaining between them. The CDR3 contains 12 residues. The CDR3: CASSLDGSEAFF. The CDR3 coding sequence is TGTGCCAGCAGCTTAGATGGATCTGAAGCTTTCTTT.

CDR3 in amino acids: CSAPAGAYQETQYF. The DNA of the CDR3 is TGCAGTGCCCCGGCAGGGGCGTACCAAGAGACCCAGTACTTC. The V gene is TRBV20-1, the J gene TRBJ2-5; D perhaps matches TRBD1 (6 bases). The germline CDR1 and CDR2 sequences are DFQATT and SNEGSKA (reference sequence). The CDR3 has 14 residues. The V and J ends lost 6 bases and 0 bases respectively, with 14 bases between them.

The chain carries TRBV27 and TRBJ1-1; perhaps TRBD1 as D (6 bases). The CDR3 covers 16 residues. CDR1 MNHEY and CDR2 SMNVEV come from the germline V gene (reference sequence). V gave up 5 bases and J gave up 1 base, with 17 bases separating them. CDR3 sequence: CASSPLGGRGNTEAFF. In DNA form, the CDR3 reads TGTGCCAGCAGTCCCCTGGGGGGGCGCGGGAACACTGAAGCTTTCTTT.

The sample holds a few counts of this clonotype. The chain uses TRBV12-3 or TRBV12-4 and TRBJ1-6; D unclear. The V and J ends lost 5 bases and 8 bases respectively, with 13 bases between them. There are 14 residues in the CDR3. CDR3 sequence reads: CASSALDWDSPLHF. The CDR3 DNA sequence: TGTGCCAGCAGTGCCCTCGATTGGGATTCACCCCTCCACTTT.

V and J are TRBV18 and TRBJ2-1; either TRBD1 or TRBD2 may supply D (5 bases each). This CDR3 has 13 amino acids. Trimming cost V 2 bases and J 10 bases, with 12 bases left between them. Germline V gene sequence: CDR1 KGHSH, CDR2 LQKENI. The CDR3 bases are TGTGCCAGCTCACCAGGGGGTAGGTACGAGCAGTTCTTC. Amino acid sequence: CASSPGGRYEQFF.